Below, 20 T cell receptor beta chains from the same sample are listed, as sequenced in a study of blood T cell dynamics during melanoma immunotherapy. Time point indicated: week 3, after first cycle of checkpoint inhibitor. Data came from immunoSEQ multiplex PCR; TCRdb stores just in-frame clones and leaves some out. In the table there are 5,500 to 7,500 clones, 70% to 90% of which are singletons. The specimen comprised blood, sampled from a patient treated with checkpoint blockade. These receptors were taken from a human donor with melanoma. Some clones in this sample may be carry-over from other donors' samples.

The chain is built from TRBV28 and TRBJ1-5, with 7 nucleotides matching TRBD1. With V trimmed by 5 bases and J by 8 bases, 12 bases remained unmatched. The germline V gene encodes CDR1 MDHEN and CDR2 SYDVKM. There are 15 residues in the CDR3. The CDR3 is CASSLGVGGGKPQHF. The CDR3 DNA follows: TGTGCCAGCAGTCTTGGGGTAGGGGGCGGCAAGCCCCAGCATTTT.

The CDR3 coding sequence is TGCGCCAGCAGCTTCAATACAGGGCCCCGAAACACCATATATTTT. It is translated as CASSFNTGPRNTIYF. The chain combines TRBV5-1 with TRBJ1-3, with TRBD1 as a possible D gene (6 bases). This CDR3 spans 15 amino acids. From germline, CDR1 is SGHRS and CDR2 YFSETQ. Trimming removed 2 bases at V and 5 bases at J, with 14 bases between. Full variable domain (outside the CDR3, taken from reference TRBV5-1 and TRBJ1-3): KAGVTQTPRYLIKTRGQQVTLSCSPISGHRSVSWYQQTPGQGLQFLFEYFSETQRNKGNFPGRFSGRQFSNSRSEMNVSTLELGDSALYLCASSFNTGPRNTIYFGEGSWLTVV.

The chain joins TRBV5-6 to TRBJ1-6; D ambiguous. The CDR3 is made up of 14 amino acids. Trimming took 2 bases from V and 4 from J, leaving 7 bases between them. CDR1 and CDR2 from the germline V gene are SGHDT and YYEEEE. CDR3 residues: CASSFTEYNSPLHF. CDR3 sequence (DNA): TGTGCCAGCAGCTTTACAGAATATAATTCACCCCTCCACTTT.

This clone was picked up one time. The J gene is TRBJ2-3, the V gene TRBV19, with 8 nucleotides matching TRBD1. The V gene end was trimmed by 5 bases and the J gene end by 2 bases; junction bases not matched to a gene: 12. The CDR3 length is 17 residues. Germline V gene sequence: CDR1 LNHDA, CDR2 SQIVND (reference sequence). CDR3 residues: CASSPKTGASYTDTQYF. Here the CDR3 DNA reads TGTGCCAGTAGTCCAAAGACAGGGGCCTCCTACACAGATACGCAGTATTTT.

CDR3 DNA sequence: TGTGCCAGCTCTTCCGGGACTAGCGGGAGAGGAGCGGATACGCAGTATTTT. Translated, it gives CASSSGTSGRGADTQYF. The V call is TRBV18, the J call TRBJ2-3; 14 nucleotides match TRBD2. Germline V gene lookup returns CDR1 KGHSH and CDR2 LQKENI. This CDR3 has 17 residues. With 6 bases clipped from V and 6 bases from J, the junction kept 11 bases outside the gene matches.

The chain is built from TRBV5-8 and TRBJ2-7, with 13 bases lining up with TRBD2. There are 15 residues in the CDR3. Germline assignment: CDR1 SGHTS and CDR2 YDEGEE. The V segment lost 7 bases and the J segment 3 bases; nucleotides outside the gene matches: 7. CDR3: CASATGTSGNYEQYF. The CDR3 nucleotides are TGTGCCAGCGCAACCGGGACTAGCGGGAACTACGAGCAGTACTTC. Complete variable domain (other parts from reference TRBV5-8 and TRBJ2-7): EAGVTQSPTHLIKTRGQQATLRCSPISGHTSVYWYQQALGLGLQFLLWYDEGEERNRGNFPPRFSGRQFPNYSSELNVNALELEDSALYLCASATGTSGNYEQYFGPGTRLTVT.

CDR3 in amino acids: CASSLTGPYEQYF. The DNA of the CDR3 is TGTGCCAGCAGTTTAACAGGGCCCTACGAGCAGTACTTC. The chain joins TRBV27 to TRBJ2-7; a weak D match, TRBD1 (6 bases). CDR3 length: 13 amino acids. Germline V lookup: CDR1 MNHEY, CDR2 SMNVEV (reference sequence). The V and J ends lost 2 bases and 2 bases respectively, with 7 bases between them.

In its sample, this clone was seen once. The chain is built from TRBV5-1 and TRBJ1-6; possibly TRBD1 for D (5 bases). Trimming removed 2 bases from V and 5 bases from J, with 17 bases in between. The CDR3 extends over 17 amino acids. Per the germline V gene, CDR1 is SGHRS and CDR2 is YFSETQ. CDR3 region: CASSFSWHRRNNSPLHF. The DNA for the CDR3 is TGCGCCAGCAGCTTTTCGTGGCACAGGAGAAATAATTCACCCCTCCACTTT.

CDR3 loop: CASSRTGGAFGQYF. CDR3 sequence (DNA): TGTGCCAGCAGCCGGACAGGGGGCGCATTCGGGCAGTACTTC. The chain uses TRBV5-4 and TRBJ2-7, with 11 bases aligning to TRBD1. The CDR3 covers 14 residues. CDR1 and CDR2 (germline): SGHNT, YYREEE (reference sequence). With V trimmed by 4 bases and J by 9 bases, 9 bases remained unmatched.

V usage is TRBV27 and J usage is TRBJ2-3, with 7 bases matching TRBD2. V gave up 7 bases and J gave up 6 bases; unmatched junction bases: 13. CDR1 and CDR2 from the germline V gene are MNHEY and SMNVEV (reference sequence). The CDR3 spans 15 residues. CDR3 region: CASKDSGGGWDTQYF. CDR3 DNA: TGTGCCAGCAAGGATTCTGGCGGGGGTTGGGATACGCAGTATTTT.

The V call is TRBV27, the J call TRBJ1-6; D unresolved. This CDR3 is built from 14 residues. CDR1 is MNHEY and CDR2 is SMNVEV in the germline V gene (reference sequence). With 3 bases removed from V and 7 bases from J, the gap between germline ends came to 10 bases. CDR3: CASSFGQQNSPLHF. The CDR3 nucleotides are TGTGCCAGCAGTTTCGGGCAGCAAAATTCACCCCTCCACTTT.

This chain connects TRBV27 to TRBJ1-1; D is unresolved. The CDR3 covers 11 residues. Germline-derived CDR1 and CDR2 are MNHEY and SMNVEV (reference sequence). The V end was cut by 5 bases, the J end by 8 bases, with 9 bases between. The CDR3, as DNA: TGTGCCAGCAGTCCAGACATGGAAGCTTTCTTT. It translates to CASSPDMEAFF.

The V gene is TRBV20-1, the J gene TRBJ2-5, with no clear D. CDR1 and CDR2 (germline): DFQATT, SNEGSKA (reference sequence). The germline V and J ends were trimmed by 3 bases and 3 bases, with 5 bases remaining between them. This CDR3 is built from 11 residues. The CDR3 reads CSASQEETQYF. The CDR3 DNA follows: TGCAGTGCTAGCCAGGAAGAGACCCAGTACTTC.

The J gene is TRBJ1-1, the V gene TRBV6-5; D is perhaps TRBD1 (6 bases). V lost 2 bases and J lost 4, with 14 bases in between. The germline CDR1 and CDR2 sequences are MNHEY and SVGAGI. The length of the CDR3 is 15 residues. The CDR3 loop reads CASSYQGGGVTEAFF. The DNA of the CDR3 is TGTGCCAGCAGTTACCAGGGAGGGGGTGTCACTGAAGCTTTCTTT.

V usage is TRBV11-2 and J usage is TRBJ2-3; TRBD1 matches at 7 bases. Germline V gene sequence: CDR1 SGHAT, CDR2 FQNNGV. J was trimmed by 4 bases and V by 1 base; bases with no gene match: 2. The CDR3 consists of 14 residues. The DNA for the CDR3 is TGTGCCAGCAGCTTAGGAGGGGGCCCAGATACGCAGTATTTT. It codes for CASSLGGGPDTQYF.

The rearrangement uses TRBV9 and TRBJ2-5; unclear D gene. Germline lookup yields CDR1 SGDLS and CDR2 YYNGEE. The CDR3 is made up of 16 amino acids. V was pared by 4 bases and J by 0 bases, with 16 bases between. The CDR3 DNA reads TGTGCCAGCAGCCCCGGAACAGACTCGAACCAAGAGACCCAGTACTTC. Translation: CASSPGTDSNQETQYF.

The rearrangement uses TRBV4-1 and TRBJ2-1; perhaps TRBD2 as D (7 bases). Germline CDR1 MGHRA, CDR2 YSYEKL. This CDR3 region has 15 residues. The V end was cut by 3 bases, the J end by 3 bases, with 12 bases between. DNA of the CDR3: TGCGCCAGCAGCCAGGAGGGGGGGAACTACAATGAGCAGTTCTTC. Its protein product is CASSQEGGNYNEQFF.

This clone occurred a few times. The chain has TRBV6-5 and TRBJ2-7, with D hard to call. This CDR3 has 13 amino acids. Trimming removed 5 bases from V and 3 bases from J, with 11 bases in between. Germline CDR1 and CDR2: MNHEY and SVGAGI. The chain's CDR3 is CASSVSTNYEQYF. The CDR3 bases are TGTGCCAGCAGTGTGTCGACAAACTACGAGCAGTACTTC.

The CDR3 nucleotides are TGTGCCAGCATTAGTAGCGGGATAAGATACAATGAGCAGTTCTTC. It is translated as CASISSGIRYNEQFF. The rearrangement links TRBV7-9 to TRBJ2-1, with 8 bases lining up with TRBD2. The CDR3 contains 15 residues. Germline V CDR1 and CDR2: SEHNR, FQNEAQ (reference sequence). V lost 7 bases and J lost 4; bases outside the gene matches: 9.

The chain joins TRBV5-6 to TRBJ1-2; tentative D call: TRBD1 (5 bases). The CDR3 sequence is 17 residues long. The V and J ends lost 0 bases and 1 base respectively, with 16 bases between them. Germline V gene lookup returns CDR1 SGHDT and CDR2 YYEEEE. The CDR3 loop reads CASSLAGQSGFNYGYTF. CDR3 DNA sequence: TGTGCCAGCAGCTTGGCAGGGCAGAGTGGTTTTAACTATGGCTACACCTTC.